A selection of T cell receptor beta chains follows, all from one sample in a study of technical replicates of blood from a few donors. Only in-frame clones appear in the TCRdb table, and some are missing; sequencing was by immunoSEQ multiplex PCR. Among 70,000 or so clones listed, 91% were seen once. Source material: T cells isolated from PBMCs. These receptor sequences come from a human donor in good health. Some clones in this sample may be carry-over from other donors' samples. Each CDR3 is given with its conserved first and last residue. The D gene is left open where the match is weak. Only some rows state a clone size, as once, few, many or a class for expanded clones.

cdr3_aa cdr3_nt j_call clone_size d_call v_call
CASSPRGSEQFF TGTGCCAGCAGTCCCCGAGGTAGTGAGCAGTTCTTC TRBJ2-1 - - TRBV27
CASSPIPGLAGDYEQYF TGTGCCAGCAGCCCGATCCCCGGACTAGCGGGAGATTACGAGCAGTACTTC TRBJ2-7 - TRBD2 TRBV14
CASSRSGEYTEAFF TGTGCCAGCAGCCGCTCGGGGGAGTATACTGAAGCTTTCTTT TRBJ1-1 - - TRBV5-4
CASSAQEGVETQYF TGTGCCAGCAGCGCCCAAGAGGGGGTAGAGACCCAGTACTTC TRBJ2-5 - - TRBV2
CASSIPQLAGGRGVYEQYF TGTGCCAGTAGTATTCCGCAACTAGCGGGAGGACGGGGAGTATACGAGCAGTACTTC TRBJ2-7 - TRBD2 TRBV19
CASSIHQGLGQPQHF TGTGCCAGTAGTATTCATCAGGGTCTCGGGCAGCCCCAGCATTTT TRBJ1-5 once - TRBV19
CASSQAVGGRTTEQYF TGCGCCAGCAGCCAAGCGGTTGGAGGCCGGACCACCGAGCAGTACTTC TRBJ2-7 - - TRBV4-1
CASSSSGTSGQETQYF TGCGCCAGCAGCTCGTCTGGGACTAGCGGTCAAGAGACCCAGTACTTC TRBJ2-5 - TRBD2 TRBV5-1
CASSTQGSGYGYTF TGTGCCAGCAGCACACAGGGGAGTGGCTATGGCTACACCTTC TRBJ1-2 - TRBD1 TRBV5-6
CASSGVMTGGPEQYF TGTGCCAGCAGTGGGGTAATGACAGGGGGCCCCGAGCAGTACTTC TRBJ2-7 - TRBD1 TRBV6-1
CASSLMFLGQRYSGANVLTF TGTGCCAGCAGCTTAATGTTTCTGGGACAGAGATACTCTGGGGCCAACGTCCTGACTTTC TRBJ2-6 - TRBD1 TRBV7-3
CASSQDVQRGVLEQYF TGCGCCAGCAGCCAAGATGTCCAGCGGGGGGTTCTCGAGCAGTACTTC TRBJ2-7 - TRBD2 TRBV4-3
CASSHGRVPAHEQYF TGCGCCAGCAGCCACGGCCGGGTGCCCGCCCACGAGCAGTACTTC TRBJ2-7 - - TRBV4-1
CASSFFTSGGYNEQFF TGTGCCAGCAGCTTTTTTACCAGCGGGGGTTACAATGAGCAGTTCTTC TRBJ2-1 - TRBD2 TRBV7-9
CASSDGQGIPAGYTF TGTGCCAGCAGTGACGGACAGGGGATACCGGCCGGCTACACCTTC TRBJ1-2 once TRBD1 TRBV2
CASSVGQGNTEAFF TGTGCCAGCAGCGTTGGACAGGGGAACACTGAAGCTTTCTTT TRBJ1-1 - TRBD1 TRBV9
CAPIGSGNTIYF TGTGCACCCATCGGGTCTGGAAACACCATATATTTT TRBJ1-3 - - TRBV25-1
CASSPATYGTGGPGELFF TGTGCCAGCAGCCCAGCGACCTACGGGACAGGGGGCCCCGGGGAGCTGTTTTTT TRBJ2-2 - TRBD1 TRBV11-3
CASSTRQTTVQYF TGTGCCAGCAGCACCCGGCAGACGACAGTTCAGTACTTC TRBJ2-7 - - TRBV7-9
CAWNPGQGYGYTF TGTGCCTGGAATCCGGGACAGGGGTATGGCTACACCTTC TRBJ1-2 - TRBD1 TRBV30
CASSSQRESLDTQYF TGTGCCAGCAGTTCTCAGCGGGAGTCTCTTGATACGCAGTATTTT TRBJ2-3 few TRBD2 TRBV28
CASSVLAGAYNEQFF TGTGCCAGCAGCGTACTAGCGGGAGCCTACAATGAGCAGTTCTTC TRBJ2-1 - TRBD2 TRBV6-1
CASSSEENQPQHF TGTGCCAGCAGTTCTGAGGAGAATCAGCCCCAGCATTTT TRBJ1-5 - - TRBV6-4
CASSLGSSDPWDEQFF TGTGCCAGCAGCTTGGGGTCGAGCGACCCCTGGGATGAGCAGTTCTTC TRBJ2-1 - - TRBV5-4